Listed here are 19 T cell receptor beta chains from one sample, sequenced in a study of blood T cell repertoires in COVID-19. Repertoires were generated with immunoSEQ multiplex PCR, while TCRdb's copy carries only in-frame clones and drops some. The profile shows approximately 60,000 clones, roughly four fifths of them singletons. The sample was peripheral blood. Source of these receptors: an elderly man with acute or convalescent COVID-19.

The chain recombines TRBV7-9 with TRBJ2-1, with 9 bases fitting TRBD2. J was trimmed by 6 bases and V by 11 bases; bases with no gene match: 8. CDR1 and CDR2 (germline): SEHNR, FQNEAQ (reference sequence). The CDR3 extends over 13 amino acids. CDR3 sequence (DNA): TGTGCCTTGGAGCGGGGGGCTTCCAATGAGCAGTTCTTC. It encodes CALERGASNEQFF.

CDR3: CASSRQAQNIQYF. CDR3 in DNA: TGTGCCAGTAGTCGACAGGCCCAAAACATTCAGTACTTC. The chain has TRBV19 and TRBJ2-4; the D gene is possibly TRBD1 (6 bases). The CDR3 runs 13 residues. Trimming left V 5 bases short and J 5 bases short, with 10 bases between. CDR1 and CDR2 from the germline V gene are LNHDA and SQIVND (reference sequence). Looking up the rest from reference TRBV19 and TRBJ2-4 gives the full variable domain: DGGITQSPKYLFRKEGQNVTLSCEQNLNHDAMYWYRQDPGQGLRLIYYSQIVNDFQKGDIAEGYSVSREKKESFPLTVTSAQKNPTAFYLCASSRQAQNIQYFGAGTRLSVL.

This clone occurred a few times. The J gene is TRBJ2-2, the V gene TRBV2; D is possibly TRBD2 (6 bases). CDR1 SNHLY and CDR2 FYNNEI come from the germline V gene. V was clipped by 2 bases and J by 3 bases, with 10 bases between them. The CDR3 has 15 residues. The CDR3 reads CASSEMGGHTGELFF. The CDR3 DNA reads TGTGCCAGCAGTGAAATGGGGGGACACACCGGGGAGCTGTTTTTT.

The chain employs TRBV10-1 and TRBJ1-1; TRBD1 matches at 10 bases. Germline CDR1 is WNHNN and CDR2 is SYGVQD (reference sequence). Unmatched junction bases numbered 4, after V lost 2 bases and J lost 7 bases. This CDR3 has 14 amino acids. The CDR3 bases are TGCGCCAGCAGTGAGGGAGGACAGGGGGTTGAAGCTTTCTTT. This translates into CASSEGGQGVEAFF.

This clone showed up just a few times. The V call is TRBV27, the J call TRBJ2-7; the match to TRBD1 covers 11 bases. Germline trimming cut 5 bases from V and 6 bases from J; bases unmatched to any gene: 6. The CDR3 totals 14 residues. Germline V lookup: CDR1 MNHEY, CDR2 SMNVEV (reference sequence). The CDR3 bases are TGTGCCAGCAGTGGACAGGGGGCGTATAGCGAGCAGTACTTC. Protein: CASSGQGAYSEQYF.

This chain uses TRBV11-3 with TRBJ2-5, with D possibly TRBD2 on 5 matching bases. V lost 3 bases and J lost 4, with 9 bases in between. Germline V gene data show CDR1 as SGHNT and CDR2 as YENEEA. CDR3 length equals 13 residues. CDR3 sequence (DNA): TGTGCCAGCAGCTTCGGGGTAGGAGAGACCCAGTACTTC. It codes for CASSFGVGETQYF.

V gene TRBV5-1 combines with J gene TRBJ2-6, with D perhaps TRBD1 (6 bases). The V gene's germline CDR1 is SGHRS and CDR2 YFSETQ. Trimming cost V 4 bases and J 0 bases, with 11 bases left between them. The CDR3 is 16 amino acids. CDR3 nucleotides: TGCGCCAGCAGCCTGGGACATCTCTCTGGGGCCAACGTCCTGACTTTC. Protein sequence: CASSLGHLSGANVLTF.

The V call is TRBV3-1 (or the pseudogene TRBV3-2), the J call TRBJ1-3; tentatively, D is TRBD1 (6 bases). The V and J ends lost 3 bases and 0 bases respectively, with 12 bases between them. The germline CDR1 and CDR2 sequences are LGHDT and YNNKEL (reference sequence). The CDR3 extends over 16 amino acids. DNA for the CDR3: TGTGCCAGCAGCCATTTTACAGGGAGCTCTGGAAACACCATATATTTT. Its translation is CASSHFTGSSGNTIYF.

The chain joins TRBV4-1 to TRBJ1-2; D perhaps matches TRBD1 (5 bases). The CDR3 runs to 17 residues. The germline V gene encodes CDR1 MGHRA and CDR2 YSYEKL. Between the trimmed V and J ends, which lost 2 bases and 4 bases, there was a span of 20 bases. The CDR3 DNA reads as TGCGCCAGCAGCCAATCTCTCATGGGGGGTCGCAGCTATGGCTACACCTTC. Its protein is CASSQSLMGGRSYGYTF.

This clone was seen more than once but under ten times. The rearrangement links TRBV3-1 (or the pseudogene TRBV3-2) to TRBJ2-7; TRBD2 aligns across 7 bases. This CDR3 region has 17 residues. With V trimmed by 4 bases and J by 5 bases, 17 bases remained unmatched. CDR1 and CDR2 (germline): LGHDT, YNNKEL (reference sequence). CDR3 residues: CASSLNMGSPGGHEQYF. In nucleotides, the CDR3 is TGTGCCAGCAGCCTCAATATGGGATCTCCGGGAGGCCACGAGCAGTACTTC.

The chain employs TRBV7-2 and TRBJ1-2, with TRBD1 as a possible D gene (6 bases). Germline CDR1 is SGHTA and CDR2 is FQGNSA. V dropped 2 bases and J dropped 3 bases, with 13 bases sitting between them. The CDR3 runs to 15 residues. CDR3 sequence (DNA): TGTGCCAGCAGCTTACAGGGGAGTGGGGACTATGGCTACACCTTC. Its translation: CASSLQGSGDYGYTF.

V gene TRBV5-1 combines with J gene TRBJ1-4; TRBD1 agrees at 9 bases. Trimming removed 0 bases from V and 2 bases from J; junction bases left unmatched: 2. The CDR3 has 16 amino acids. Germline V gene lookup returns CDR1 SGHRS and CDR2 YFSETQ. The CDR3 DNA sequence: TGCGCCAGCAGCTTGGACAGGGGGCTCACTAATGAAAAACTGTTTTTT. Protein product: CASSLDRGLTNEKLFF.

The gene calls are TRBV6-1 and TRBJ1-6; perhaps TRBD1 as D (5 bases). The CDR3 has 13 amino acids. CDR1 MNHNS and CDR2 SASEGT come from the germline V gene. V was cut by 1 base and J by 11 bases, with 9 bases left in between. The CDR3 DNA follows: TGTGCCAGCAGTGAAGACAGGAGAACACCCCTCCACTTT. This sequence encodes CASSEDRRTPLHF.

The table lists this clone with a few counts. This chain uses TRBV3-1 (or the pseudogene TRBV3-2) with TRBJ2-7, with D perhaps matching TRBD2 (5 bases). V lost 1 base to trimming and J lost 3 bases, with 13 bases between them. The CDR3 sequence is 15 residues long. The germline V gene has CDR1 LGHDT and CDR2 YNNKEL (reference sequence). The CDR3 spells CASSQVNLGSYEQYF. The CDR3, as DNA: TGTGCCAGCAGCCAAGTAAATCTGGGGAGCTACGAGCAGTACTTC.

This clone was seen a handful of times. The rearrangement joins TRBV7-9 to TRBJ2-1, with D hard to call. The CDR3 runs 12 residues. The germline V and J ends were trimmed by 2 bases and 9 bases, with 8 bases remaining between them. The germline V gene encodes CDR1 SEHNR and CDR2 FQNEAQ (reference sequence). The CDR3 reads CASSLQEGEQFF. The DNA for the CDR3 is TGTGCCAGCAGCTTACAGGAAGGTGAGCAGTTCTTC.

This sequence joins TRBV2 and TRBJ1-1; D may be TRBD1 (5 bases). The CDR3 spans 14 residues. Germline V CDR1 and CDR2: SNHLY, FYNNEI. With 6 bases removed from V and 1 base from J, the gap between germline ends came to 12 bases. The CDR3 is CASRQGGGNTEAFF. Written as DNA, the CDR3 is TGTGCCAGCAGGCAGGGAGGAGGGAACACTGAAGCTTTCTTT. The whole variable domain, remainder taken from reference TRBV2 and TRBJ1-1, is EPEVTQTPSHQVTQMGQEVILRCVPISNHLYFYWYRQILGQKVEFLVSFYNNEISEKSEIFDDQFSVERPDGSNFTLKIRSTKLEDSAMYFCASRQGGGNTEAFFGQGTRLTVV.

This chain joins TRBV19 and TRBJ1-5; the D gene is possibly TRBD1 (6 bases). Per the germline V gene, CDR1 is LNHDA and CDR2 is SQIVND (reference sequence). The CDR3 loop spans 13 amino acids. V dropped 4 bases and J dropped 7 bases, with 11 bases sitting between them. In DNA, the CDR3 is TGTGCCAGTAGTACGAACAGGGCCCAGCCCCAGCATTTT. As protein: CASSTNRAQPQHF.

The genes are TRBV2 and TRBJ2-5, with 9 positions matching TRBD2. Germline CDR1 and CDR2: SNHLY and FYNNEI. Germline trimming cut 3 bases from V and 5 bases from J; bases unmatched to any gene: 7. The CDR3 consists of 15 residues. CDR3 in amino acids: CASSDGGGAWETQYF. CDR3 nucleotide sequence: TGTGCCAGCAGTGACGGCGGGGGGGCCTGGGAGACCCAGTACTTC.

The CDR3 region is CASSRTSGGSSYNEQFF. In DNA, the CDR3 is TGCGCCAGCAGCCGGACTAGCGGGGGTTCCTCCTACAATGAGCAGTTCTTC. The V and J genes are TRBV5-1 and TRBJ2-1; 13 nucleotides line up with TRBD2. The J segment lost 0 bases and the V segment lost 4 bases, leaving 4 bases of the junction unmatched. The CDR3 contains 17 residues. Looked up from germline, CDR1 is SGHRS and CDR2 is YFSETQ.